This record looks at one T cell receptor beta chain sequence and its context. Some clones are missing from TCRdb's copy, which holds only in-frame ones; the method was immunoSEQ multiplex PCR. The sample comprises fewer than 200,000 clones, 75% to 90% of which are singletons, and 4.4% rests with the top ten. This record belongs to a study of blood T cell repertoires in COVID-19. The wider study: Samples came from the United States, Italy and Spain, spanning acute and convalescent COVID-19.

Participants' own reports of clinical history determined their cohort assignment. Donors in Cohort 3 counted as recovered after two negative PCRs, clearance, or symptom resolution. V was clipped by 1 base and J by 1 base, with 16 bases between them. The CDR3 length is 17 residues. The V gene's germline CDR1 is SGHAT and CDR2 FQNNGV. The sample was PBMCs or T cells enriched from blood (not recorded which). The sequence was obtained from a woman between 45 and 65 years old who had recovered from COVID-19. The J gene is TRBJ1-1, the V gene TRBV11-2; D unclear. The CDR3 bases are TGTGCCAGCAGCTTAGGGTGGGCCGAGCTTTGGAACACTGAAGCTTTCTTT. Translating gives CASSLGWAELWNTEAFF.